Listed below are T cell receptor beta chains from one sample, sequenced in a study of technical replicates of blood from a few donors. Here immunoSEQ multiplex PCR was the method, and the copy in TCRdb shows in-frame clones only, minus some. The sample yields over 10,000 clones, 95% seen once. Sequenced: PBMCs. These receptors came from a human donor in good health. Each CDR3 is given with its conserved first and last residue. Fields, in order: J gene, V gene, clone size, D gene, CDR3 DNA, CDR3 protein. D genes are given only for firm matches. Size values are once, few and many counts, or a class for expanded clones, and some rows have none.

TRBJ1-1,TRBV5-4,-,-,TGTGCCAGCTCTTTCGGGGGGAACACTGAAGCTTTCTTT,CASSFGGNTEAFF
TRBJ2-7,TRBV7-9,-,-,TGTGCCAGCAGCTTAGAGTCCGGGGGGCACGAGCAGTACTTC,CASSLESGGHEQYF
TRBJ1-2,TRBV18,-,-,TGTGCCAGCTCACCTCCGGCAGGGCTTGGCTACACCTTC,CASSPPAGLGYTF
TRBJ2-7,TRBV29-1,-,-,TGCAGCGTTGTATTGTTCTCCTACGAGCAGTACTTC,CSVVLFSYEQYF
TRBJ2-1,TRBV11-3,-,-,TGTGCCAGCAGTGCCGCAGGGGCCTACAATGAGCAGTTCTTC,CASSAAGAYNEQFF
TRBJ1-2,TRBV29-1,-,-,TGCAGCGTCGTGACAGCTAACTATGGCTACACCTTC,CSVVTANYGYTF
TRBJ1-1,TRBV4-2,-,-,TGTGCCAGCAGCCGGCCCGAGGATCGGGGGAACACTGAAGCTTTCTTT,CASSRPEDRGNTEAFF
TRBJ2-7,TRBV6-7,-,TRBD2,TGTGCCAGCAGTTACTCGGTGACTAGCGGGACTGGCTTCTACGAGCAGTACTTC,CASSYSVTSGTGFYEQYF
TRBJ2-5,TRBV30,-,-,TGTGCCTGGAGTGCCGGGTCGGGTGGACTCCAAGAGACCCAGTACTTC,CAWSAGSGGLQETQYF
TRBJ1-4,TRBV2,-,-,TGTGCCAGCAGGGAAGGACGGGGTAATGAAAAACTGTTTTTT,CASREGRGNEKLFF
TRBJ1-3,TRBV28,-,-,TGTGCCAGCAGTGACGGGAGTCGGGGAAACACCATATATTTT,CASSDGSRGNTIYF
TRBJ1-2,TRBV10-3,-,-,TGTGCCATCAGCCAGGACAGCTATGGCTACACCTTC,CAISQDSYGYTF
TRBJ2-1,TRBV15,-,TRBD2,TGTGCCACCAGCACCGTTCTTGGACTAGCGGGAACCCTTTCCTACAATGAGCAGTTCTTC,CATSTVLGLAGTLSYNEQFF
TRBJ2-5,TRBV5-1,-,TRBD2,TGCGCCAGCAGCGAGAAACTAGCGGGACAAGAGACCCAGTACTTC,CASSEKLAGQETQYF
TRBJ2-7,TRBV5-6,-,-,TGTGCCAGCAGCTTAAGACTAGATTCCTACGAGCAGTACTTC,CASSLRLDSYEQYF
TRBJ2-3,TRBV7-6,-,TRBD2,TGTGCCAGCAGCTTGGGGGCTAGCGGGAAAACAGATACGCAGTATTTT,CASSLGASGKTDTQYF
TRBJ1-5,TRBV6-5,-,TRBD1,TGTGCCAGCAGACAGGGGATAGGTCAGCCCCAGCATTTT,CASRQGIGQPQHF
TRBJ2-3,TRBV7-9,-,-,TGTGCCAGCAGCCCGAGCGGTACAGATACGCAGTATTTT,CASSPSGTDTQYF
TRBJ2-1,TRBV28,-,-,TGTGCCAGCAGTCAAGGCGGCAATGAGCAGTTCTTC,CASSQGGNEQFF
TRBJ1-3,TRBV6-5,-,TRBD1,TGTGCCACCTTGGACAGGGCCCTCTCTGGAAACACCATATATTTT,CATLDRALSGNTIYF
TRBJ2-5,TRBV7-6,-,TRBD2,TGTGCCAGCAGCTTCCCCTCACTAGCGGCCACCCAAGGAGTTACCCAGTACTTC,CASSFPSLAATQGVTQYF
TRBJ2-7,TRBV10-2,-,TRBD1,TGCGCCAGCAGTGAGGGAGCGGTGACAGGGGGGTACGAGCAGTACTTC,CASSEGAVTGGYEQYF
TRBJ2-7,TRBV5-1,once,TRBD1,TGCGCCAGCAGCTTGCCCTCGCCGGGACAGGGATTTTTATACGAGCAGTACTTC,CASSLPSPGQGFLYEQYF
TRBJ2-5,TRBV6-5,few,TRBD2,TGTGCCAGCAGTTGGACCGGGACTAGCGGCCAAGAGACCCAGTACTTC,CASSWTGTSGQETQYF
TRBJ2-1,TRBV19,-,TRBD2,TGTGCGACGGGGGGACTAGCGGGAGGGGGCGACAATGAGCAGTTCTTC,CATGGLAGGGDNEQFF
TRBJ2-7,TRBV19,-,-,TGTGCCAGTAGTATAAAGGGGCCCGGGCAGGCCACCTACGAGCAGTACTTC,CASSIKGPGQATYEQYF
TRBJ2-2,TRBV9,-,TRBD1,TGTGCCAGCAGCAAACCGGGACAGGGAGGGACCGGGGAGCTGTTTTTT,CASSKPGQGGTGELFF
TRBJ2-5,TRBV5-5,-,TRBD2,TGTGCCAGCAGCGTGGGACTAGCGGGATCGACCCAAGAGACCCAGTACTTC,CASSVGLAGSTQETQYF
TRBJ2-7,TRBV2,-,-,TGTGCCAGCACGAGACAGACCTACGAGCAGTACTTC,CASTRQTYEQYF
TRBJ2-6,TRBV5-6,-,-,TGTGCCAGCAGCTACAACTCTGGGGCCAACGTCCTGACTTTC,CASSYNSGANVLTF
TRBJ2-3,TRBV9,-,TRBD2,TGTGCCAGCAGCGTAGCATCTAGCGGGGGCACAGATACGCAGTATTTT,CASSVASSGGTDTQYF
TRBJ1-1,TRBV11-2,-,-,TGTGCCAGCAGCTTCGCGGCTGAAGCTTTCTTT,CASSFAAEAFF
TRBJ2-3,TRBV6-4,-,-,TGTGCCAGCAGTGAAGCGAGCACAGATACGCAGTATTTT,CASSEASTDTQYF
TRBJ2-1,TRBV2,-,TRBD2,TGTGCCAGCAGTGAATGGGGCGGGACTAGCGAAACGAACAATGAGCAGTTCTTC,CASSEWGGTSETNNEQFF
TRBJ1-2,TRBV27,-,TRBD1,TGTGCCAGCAGTTTAGGCGAGGGGGCTCGGGGCTACACCTTC,CASSLGEGARGYTF
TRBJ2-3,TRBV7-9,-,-,TGTGCCAGCAGCTTAGAGAGCGGGCGCACAGATACGCAGTATTTT,CASSLESGRTDTQYF
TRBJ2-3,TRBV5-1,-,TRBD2,TGCGCCAGCAGCTTGGGAGCGGGAGCCCCTGATACGCAGTATTTT,CASSLGAGAPDTQYF
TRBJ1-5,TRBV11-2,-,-,TGTGCCAGCAGCCGAGGCCTGGAGCAGCCCCAGCATTTT,CASSRGLEQPQHF
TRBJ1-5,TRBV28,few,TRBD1,TGTGCCAGCAGGGCCCTGGACAGGCTAAATCAGCCCCAGCATTTT,CASRALDRLNQPQHF
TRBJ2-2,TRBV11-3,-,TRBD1,TGTGCCAGCAGCTCGACAGGGGGCACCCAGAACACCGGGGAGCTGTTTTTT,CASSSTGGTQNTGELFF
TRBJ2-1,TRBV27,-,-,TGTGCCAGCAGTTTAGGACAGTTTCTCGGTGAGCAGTTCTTC,CASSLGQFLGEQFF